The sequence of this T cell receptor (beta chain) was determined in a study of cytomegalovirus exposure and HLA in healthy donors. V was pared by 2 bases and J by 7 bases, with 7 bases between. CDR3 length: 11 residues. Germline lookup yields CDR1 SGDLS and CDR2 YYNGEE. In its sample, this clone was seen once. In the PCR, 60 Vbeta and 13 Jbeta primers were used. Libraries were prepared by immunoSEQ multiplex PCR; TCRdb keeps only in-frame clonotypes and omits some of them. The sample contains about 130,000 clones, roughly 80% of which appear only once. The clonotype originates from a woman in her thirties or forties in good health and CMV-seropositive. The sequencing input was PBMCs. The gene calls are TRBV9 and TRBJ2-7, with TRBD2 as a possible D gene (6 bases). The CDR3 sequence is CASSVGGEQYF. For the CDR3, the DNA is TGTGCCAGCAGCGTCGGGGGTGAGCAGTACTTC.